The 8 T cell receptor beta chains reported below all come from one sample, sequenced in a study of blood T cell repertoires in COVID-19. Method: immunoSEQ multiplex PCR; TCRdb's copy keeps in-frame clones and lacks some. The sample carries 300,000 or so clones, 86% recorded once. Sequenced input: peripheral blood. Receptors originate from a woman between 50 and 59 years old with acute or convalescent COVID-19.

The chain carries TRBV29-1 and TRBJ2-7, with D possibly matching TRBD1 (5 bases). The CDR3 is 12 residues long. Deletions cut 2 bases from V and 3 bases from J, with 8 bases between. The germline CDR1 and CDR2 sequences are SQVTM and ANQGSEA. CDR3 sequence (DNA): TGCAGCGTTGAAAAGGGGAACTACGAGCAGTACTTC. It codes for CSVEKGNYEQYF.

This chain joins TRBV11-2 and TRBJ1-2; tentatively, D is TRBD1 (5 bases). Germline values: CDR1 SGHAT, CDR2 FQNNGV. There are 13 residues in the CDR3. Trimming cost V 4 bases and J 2 bases, with 8 bases left between them. CDR3 nucleotides: TGTGCCAGCAGCTCGACAGTCAACTATGGCTACACCTTC. This codes for CASSSTVNYGYTF.

J is TRBJ2-3 and V is TRBV28, with D unresolved. Germline CDR1 reads MDHEN; CDR2 reads SYDVKM. This CDR3 has 12 amino acids. Trimming took 5 bases from V and 4 from J, leaving 7 bases between them. The CDR3 sequence is CASSDFPDTQYF. In DNA, the CDR3 is TGTGCCAGCAGTGACTTTCCAGATACGCAGTATTTT.

This clone was detected only a few times. The genes are TRBV9 and TRBJ2-7; 10 bases fit TRBD2. Germline CDR1 is SGDLS and CDR2 is YYNGEE. The CDR3 contains 15 residues. The V segment lost 2 bases and the J segment 0 bases; nucleotides outside the gene matches: 2. Written as DNA, the CDR3 is TGTGCCAGCAGCGTGTCTAGCGGGAGCTCCTACGAGCAGTACTTC. Its protein product is CASSVSSGSSYEQYF.

The chain has TRBV5-5 and TRBJ2-7; 7 bases line up with TRBD1. The junction had 10 bases not matched to a gene; V was cut back by 4 bases and J by 6 bases. The germline V gene encodes CDR1 SGHKS and CDR2 YYEKEE (reference sequence). The CDR3 loop spans 14 amino acids. CDR3 DNA sequence: TGTGCCAGCAGCCCCCCCGACAGGGCTCGCGAGCAGTACTTC. This gives the protein CASSPPDRAREQYF.

The rearrangement uses TRBV10-3 and TRBJ1-1; a weak D match, TRBD1 (6 bases). Per the germline V gene, CDR1 is ENHRY and CDR2 is SYGVKD. Trimming removed 6 bases at V and 1 base at J, with 9 bases between. The CDR3 is 13 residues long. The CDR3 bases are TGTGCCATCAGGAAGACAGGGAACACTGAAGCTTTCTTT. Protein sequence: CAIRKTGNTEAFF.

V usage is TRBV15 and J usage is TRBJ1-2; D is unclear. The CDR3 is 13 residues long. Deletions cut 1 base from V and 6 bases from J, with 9 bases between. The germline V gene has CDR1 LNHNV and CDR2 YYDKDF (reference sequence). The CDR3: CATSRVAGDGYTF. The DNA of the CDR3 is TGTGCCACCAGCAGAGTCGCCGGGGATGGCTACACCTTC.

The chain joins TRBV10-3 to TRBJ2-1; 9 nucleotides match TRBD1. The CDR3 length is 14 residues. The V segment lost 6 bases and the J segment 7 bases; nucleotides outside the gene matches: 7. Germline assignment: CDR1 ENHRY and CDR2 SYGVKD. The CDR3 loop is CAISDGTGINEQFF. CDR3 bases: TGTGCCATCAGCGACGGGACAGGGATTAATGAGCAGTTCTTC.